These 8 T cell receptor beta chains were all obtained from the same sample, sequenced in a study of blood T cell repertoires in COVID-19. Produced via immunoSEQ multiplex PCR; TCRdb's table is partial and in-frame only. The sample records about 83,000 clones, approximately 86% being singletons. The sequenced sample was peripheral blood. These receptors were obtained from an elderly man with active or convalescent COVID-19.

The V and J genes are TRBV4-1 and TRBJ1-3; D gene unclear. The V gene lost 0 bases and the J gene lost 0 bases, with 12 bases spanning the gap. This CDR3 is built from 17 residues. Germline CDR1 is MGHRA and CDR2 is YSYEKL. The CDR3 here is CASSQDRGGISGNTIYF. The CDR3 nucleotides are TGCGCCAGCAGCCAAGATCGTGGAGGGATCTCTGGAAACACCATATATTTT.

The chain combines TRBV6-5 with TRBJ2-5, with TRBD1 matching over 8 bases. CDR3 size: 15 residues. The germline gives CDR1 MNHEY, CDR2 SVGAGI. V dropped 2 bases and J dropped 3; count of bases not matched to a gene: 5. The CDR3 DNA sequence: TGTGCCAGCAGTTACCCCGGACAGGGAAAAGAGACCCAGTACTTC. Its protein is CASSYPGQGKETQYF.

This clone occurred a few times. This sequence joins TRBV6-6 and TRBJ1-3; the D gene is possibly TRBD1 (5 bases). V was clipped by 2 bases and J by 5 bases, with 13 bases between them. CDR3 length equals 15 residues. In germline, CDR1 is MNHNY, CDR2 SVGAGI (reference sequence). As DNA, the CDR3 is TGTGCCAGCAGTTACCAGGAGGGGTCAAGAAACACCATATATTTT. It specifies CASSYQEGSRNTIYF.

This clone was recorded only once. This sequence joins TRBV9 and TRBJ2-5, with 10 bases identical to TRBD2. J gave up 5 bases and V 4 bases, and 8 bases lay outside the gene matches. The V gene's germline CDR1 is SGDLS and CDR2 YYNGEE. This CDR3 is built from 15 residues. CDR3 region: CASSFRAGGDETQYF. The CDR3 DNA follows: TGTGCCAGCAGCTTTCGAGCGGGAGGGGATGAGACCCAGTACTTC. The variable domain in full, with the rest retrieved from reference TRBV9 and TRBJ2-5, is DSGVTQTPKHLITATGQRVTLRCSPRSGDLSVYWYQQSLDQGLQFLIQYYNGEERAKGNILERFSAQQFPDLHSELNLSSLELGDSALYFCASSFRAGGDETQYFGPGTRLLVL.

The chain combines TRBV5-4 with TRBJ2-5; D is perhaps TRBD1 (7 bases). The CDR3 totals 15 residues. Trimming cost V 0 bases and J 3 bases, with 12 bases left between them. The germline CDR1 and CDR2 sequences are SGHNT and YYREEE (reference sequence). CDR3 DNA: TGTGCCAGCAGCTTGGGTGGGGGGACAGAAGAGACCCAGTACTTC. It encodes CASSLGGGTEETQYF.

In this sample, this clone turned up once. This chain links TRBV2 with TRBJ1-5; D gene ambiguous. The V gene lost 4 bases and the J gene lost 6 bases, with 4 bases spanning the gap. Per the germline V gene, CDR1 is SNHLY and CDR2 is FYNNEI. The CDR3 sequence is 11 residues long. CDR3 DNA sequence: TGTGCCAGCAGTGCCGGTCAGCCCCAGCATTTT. Amino acids: CASSAGQPQHF.

The chain has TRBV9 and TRBJ2-2, with 9 bases lining up with TRBD2. This CDR3 comprises 16 residues. V gave up 3 bases and J gave up 5 bases; unmatched junction bases: 8. Germline CDR1 and CDR2: SGDLS and YYNGEE. Written as DNA, the CDR3 is TGTGCCAGCAGCGCCGGTAGCGGGGGAGGGACCGGGGAGCTGTTTTTT. Protein: CASSAGSGGGTGELFF. Together with reference TRBV9 and TRBJ2-2, the CDR3 gives the full variable domain: DSGVTQTPKHLITATGQRVTLRCSPRSGDLSVYWYQQSLDQGLQFLIQYYNGEERAKGNILERFSAQQFPDLHSELNLSSLELGDSALYFCASSAGSGGGTGELFFGEGSRLTVL.

V usage is TRBV2 and J usage is TRBJ1-2; 10 nucleotides line up with TRBD1. The CDR3 covers 17 residues. Unmatched junction bases numbered 15, after V lost 4 bases and J lost 7 bases. Germline assignment: CDR1 SNHLY and CDR2 FYNNEI. Written as DNA, the CDR3 is TGTGCCAGCAGTGGGGGTAGGGACAGGGGTTTGTTCGCTGGCTACACCTTC. Its protein is CASSGGRDRGLFAGYTF.